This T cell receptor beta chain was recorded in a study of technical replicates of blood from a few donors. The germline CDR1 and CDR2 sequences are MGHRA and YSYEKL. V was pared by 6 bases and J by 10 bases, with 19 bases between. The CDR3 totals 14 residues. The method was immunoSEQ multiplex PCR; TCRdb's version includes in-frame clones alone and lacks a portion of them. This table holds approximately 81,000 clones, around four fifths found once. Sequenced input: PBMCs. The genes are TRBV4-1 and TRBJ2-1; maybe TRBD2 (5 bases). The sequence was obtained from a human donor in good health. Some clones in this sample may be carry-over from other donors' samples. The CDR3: CASSGPRTSGEQFF. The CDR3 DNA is TGCGCCAGCAGTGGCCCGCGGACCTCGGGGGAGCAGTTCTTC.